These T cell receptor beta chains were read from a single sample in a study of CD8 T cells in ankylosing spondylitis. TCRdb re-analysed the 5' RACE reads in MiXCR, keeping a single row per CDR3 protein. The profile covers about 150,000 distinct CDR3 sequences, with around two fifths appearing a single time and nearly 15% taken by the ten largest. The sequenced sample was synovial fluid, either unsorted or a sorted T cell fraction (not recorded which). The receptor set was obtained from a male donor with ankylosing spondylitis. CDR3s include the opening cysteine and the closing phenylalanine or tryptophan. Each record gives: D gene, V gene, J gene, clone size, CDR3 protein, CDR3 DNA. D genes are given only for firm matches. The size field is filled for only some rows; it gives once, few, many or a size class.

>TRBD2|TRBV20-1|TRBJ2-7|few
CSAKPGLVYEQYF
TGCAGTGCTAAACCGGGACTAGTTTACGAGCAGTACTTC
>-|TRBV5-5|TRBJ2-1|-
CASSLDWTDYNEQFF
TGTGCCAGCAGCTTGGACTGGACAGACTACAATGAGCAGTTCTTC
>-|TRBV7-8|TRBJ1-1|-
CASSLVWSWGADTEAFF
TGTGCCAGCAGCTTAGTTTGGTCTTGGGGGGCGGACACTGAAGCTTTCTTT
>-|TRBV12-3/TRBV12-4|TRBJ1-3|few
CASSPLRGNTIYF
TGTGCCAGCAGCCCGCTTCGGGGAAACACCATATATTTT
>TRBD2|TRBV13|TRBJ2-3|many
CASSPPGLGGADTQYF
TGTGCCAGCAGCCCCCCGGGACTAGGAGGGGCAGATACGCAGTATTTT
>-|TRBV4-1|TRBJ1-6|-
CASSQDPHPPLHF
TGCGCCAGCAGCCAAGATCCGCACCCACCCCTCCACTTT
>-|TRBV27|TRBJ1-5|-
CASSWNSNQPQHF
TGTGCCAGCAGTTGGAACAGTAATCAGCCCCAGCATTTT
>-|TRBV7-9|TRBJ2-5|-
CASSLGGLGSETQYF
TGTGCCAGCAGCTTAGGGGGTCTAGGGTCGGAGACCCAGTACTTC
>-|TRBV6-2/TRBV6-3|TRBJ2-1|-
CASSLTATYNEQFF
TGTGCCAGCAGCCTGACCGCTACCTACAATGAGCAGTTCTTC
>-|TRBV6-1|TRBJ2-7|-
CASRLSGQSYEQYF
TGTGCCAGCAGACTTTCTGGACAGTCCTACGAGCAGTACTTC
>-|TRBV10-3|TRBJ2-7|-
CAIREAGENEQYF
TGTGCCATCAGAGAGGCAGGGGAGAACGAGCAGTACTTC
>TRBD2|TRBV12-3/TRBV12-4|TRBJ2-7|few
CASSLPGTSGVPYEQYF
TGTGCCAGCAGTTTACCCGGGACTAGCGGGGTACCCTACGAGCAGTACTTC
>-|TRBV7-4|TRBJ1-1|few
CASSPRQPSQTEAFF
TGTGCCAGCAGCCCTCGACAGCCCTCGCAGACTGAAGCTTTCTTT
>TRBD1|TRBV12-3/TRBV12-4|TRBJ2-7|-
CASSRTGKWPYTYEQYF
TGTGCCAGCAGTCGGACAGGGAAGTGGCCCTACACCTACGAGCAGTACTTC
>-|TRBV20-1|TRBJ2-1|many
CSARPPPNEQFF
TGCAGTGCTCGGCCCCCCCCCAATGAGCAGTTCTTC
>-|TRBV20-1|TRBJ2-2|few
CSARLGTKDAGELFF
TGCAGTGCTAGACTAGGGACGAAGGACGCCGGGGAGCTGTTTTTT
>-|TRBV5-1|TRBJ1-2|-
CASSLGGWARGEDGYTF
TGCGCCAGCAGCCTAGGGGGATGGGCCAGGGGTGAAGATGGCTACACCTTC
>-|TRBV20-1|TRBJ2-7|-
CSAIPPADPYEQYF
TGCAGTGCTATTCCCCCCGCGGATCCCTACGAGCAGTACTTC
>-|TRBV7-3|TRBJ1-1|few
CASSLYQNTEAFF
TGTGCCAGCAGCTTATACCAGAACACTGAAGCTTTCTTT
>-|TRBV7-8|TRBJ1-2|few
CASTLESTAPYGYTF
TGTGCCAGCACCCTTGAGTCGACAGCCCCTTATGGCTACACCTTC